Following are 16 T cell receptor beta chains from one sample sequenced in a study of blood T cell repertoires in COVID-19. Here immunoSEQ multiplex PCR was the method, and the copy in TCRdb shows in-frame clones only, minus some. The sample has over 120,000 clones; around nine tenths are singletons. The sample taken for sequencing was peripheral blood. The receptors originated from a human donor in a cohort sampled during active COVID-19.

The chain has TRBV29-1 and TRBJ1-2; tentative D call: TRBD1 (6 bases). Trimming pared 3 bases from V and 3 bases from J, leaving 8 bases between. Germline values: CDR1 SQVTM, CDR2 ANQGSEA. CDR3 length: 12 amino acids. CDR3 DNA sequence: TGCAGCGTTGAGGGGGCGGACTATGGCTACACCTTC. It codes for CSVEGADYGYTF.

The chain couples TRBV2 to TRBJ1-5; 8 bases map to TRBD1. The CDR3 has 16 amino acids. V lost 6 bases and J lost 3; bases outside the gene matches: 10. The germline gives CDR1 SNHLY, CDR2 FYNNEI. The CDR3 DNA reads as TGTGCCAGCAGACCAACTGACAGGGGAGCCAATCAGCCCCAGCATTTT. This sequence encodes CASRPTDRGANQPQHF.

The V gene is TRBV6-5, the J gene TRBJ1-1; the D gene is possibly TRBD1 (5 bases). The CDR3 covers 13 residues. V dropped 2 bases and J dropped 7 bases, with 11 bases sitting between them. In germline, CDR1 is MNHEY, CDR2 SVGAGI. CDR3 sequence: CASSYGGALEAFF. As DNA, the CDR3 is TGTGCCAGCAGTTACGGAGGGGCCCTTGAAGCTTTCTTT.

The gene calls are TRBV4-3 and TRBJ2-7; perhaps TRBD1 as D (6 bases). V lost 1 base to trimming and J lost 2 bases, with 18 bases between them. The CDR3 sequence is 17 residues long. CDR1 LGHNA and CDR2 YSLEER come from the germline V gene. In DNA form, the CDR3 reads TGCGCCAGCAGCCAAGCGCATGTACAGGGAGACCCCTACGAGCAGTACTTC. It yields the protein CASSQAHVQGDPYEQYF.

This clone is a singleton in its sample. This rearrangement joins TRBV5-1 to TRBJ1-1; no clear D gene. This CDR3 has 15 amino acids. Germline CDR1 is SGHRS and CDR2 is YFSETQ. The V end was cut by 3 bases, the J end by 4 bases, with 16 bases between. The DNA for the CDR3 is TGCGCCAGCAGCTCCGGGATCACGGAGGGCACTGAAGCTTTCTTT. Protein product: CASSSGITEGTEAFF.

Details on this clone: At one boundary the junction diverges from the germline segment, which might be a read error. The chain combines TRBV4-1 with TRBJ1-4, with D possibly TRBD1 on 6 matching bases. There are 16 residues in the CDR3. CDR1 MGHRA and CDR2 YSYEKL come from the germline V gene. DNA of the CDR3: TGCGCCCGCAGCCGACCCCCGGGGGGCCGTGATGAAAAACTGTTTTTT. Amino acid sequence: CARSRPPGGRDEKLFF.

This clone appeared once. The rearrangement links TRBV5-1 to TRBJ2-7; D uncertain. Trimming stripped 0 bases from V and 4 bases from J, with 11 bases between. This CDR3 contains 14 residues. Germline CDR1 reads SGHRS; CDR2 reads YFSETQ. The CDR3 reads CASSLGAQGYEQYF. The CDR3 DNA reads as TGCGCCAGCAGCTTGGGGGCGCAAGGTTACGAGCAGTACTTC.

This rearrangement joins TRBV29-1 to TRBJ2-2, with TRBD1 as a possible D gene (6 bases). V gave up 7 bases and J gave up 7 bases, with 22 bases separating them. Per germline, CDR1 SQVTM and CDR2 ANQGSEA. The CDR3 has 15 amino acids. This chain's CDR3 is CSAETGDRKIGELFF. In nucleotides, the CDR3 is TGCAGCGCCGAGACAGGTGACAGAAAGATCGGGGAGCTGTTTTTT.

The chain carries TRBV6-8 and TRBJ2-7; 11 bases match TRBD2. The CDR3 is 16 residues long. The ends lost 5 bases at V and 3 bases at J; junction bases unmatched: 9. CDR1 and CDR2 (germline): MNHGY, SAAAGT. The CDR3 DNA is TGTGCCAGCAGTCGAACTAGCGGGGGACTATACTACGAGCAGTACTTC. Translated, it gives CASSRTSGGLYYEQYF.

The CDR3 is CASSRGSSNQPQHF. In DNA, the CDR3 is TGTGCCAGTAGTCGGGGGTCCAGCAATCAGCCCCAGCATTTT. The chain recombines TRBV19 with TRBJ1-5, with D maybe TRBD1 (5 bases). This CDR3 has 14 amino acids. V lost 5 bases, J lost 1 base, and 9 bases lay in between. From germline, CDR1 is LNHDA and CDR2 SQIVND (reference sequence).

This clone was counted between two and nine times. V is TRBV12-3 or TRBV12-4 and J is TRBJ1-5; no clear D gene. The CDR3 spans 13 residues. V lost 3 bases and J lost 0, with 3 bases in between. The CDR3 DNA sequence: TGTGCCAGCAGTTTTAGTAGCAATCAGCCCCAGCATTTT. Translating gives CASSFSSNQPQHF.

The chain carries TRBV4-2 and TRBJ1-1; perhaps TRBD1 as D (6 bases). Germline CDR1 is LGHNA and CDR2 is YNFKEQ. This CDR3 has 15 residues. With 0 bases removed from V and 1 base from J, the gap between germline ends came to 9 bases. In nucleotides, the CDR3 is TGTGCCAGCAGCCAAGACCGGACAGCGAACACTGAAGCTTTCTTT. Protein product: CASSQDRTANTEAFF.

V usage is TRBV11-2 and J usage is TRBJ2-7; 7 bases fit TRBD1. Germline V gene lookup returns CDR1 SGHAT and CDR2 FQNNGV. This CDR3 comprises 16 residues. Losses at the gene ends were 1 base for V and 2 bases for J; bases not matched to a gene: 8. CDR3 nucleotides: TGTGCCAGCAGCTTAGGGGGGTGGGGACAGACCTACGAGCAGTACTTC. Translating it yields CASSLGGWGQTYEQYF. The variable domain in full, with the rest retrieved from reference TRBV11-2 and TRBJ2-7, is EAGVAQSPRYKIIEKRQSVAFWCNPISGHATLYWYQQILGQGPKLLIQFQNNGVVDDSQLPKDRFSAERLKGVDSTLKIQPAKLEDSAVYLCASSLGGWGQTYEQYFGPGTRLTVT.

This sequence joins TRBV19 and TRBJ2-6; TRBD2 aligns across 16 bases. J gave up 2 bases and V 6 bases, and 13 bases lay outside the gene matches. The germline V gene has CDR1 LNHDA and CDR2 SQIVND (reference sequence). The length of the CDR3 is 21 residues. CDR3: CASSTGLAGGRVLPGANVLTF. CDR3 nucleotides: TGTGCCAGTAGCACGGGACTAGCGGGGGGGCGAGTGTTGCCTGGGGCCAACGTCCTGACTTTC.

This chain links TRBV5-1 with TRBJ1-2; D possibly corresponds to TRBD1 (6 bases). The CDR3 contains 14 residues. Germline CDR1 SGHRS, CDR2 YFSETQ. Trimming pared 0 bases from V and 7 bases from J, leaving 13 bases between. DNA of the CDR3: TGCGCCAGCAGCTTGGATGTGGGGGCGCGTGGCTACACCTTC. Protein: CASSLDVGARGYTF.

CDR3 in DNA: TGTGCCATCAGCCGTGCAACTAATGAAAAACTGTTTTTT. Its translation is CAISRATNEKLFF. This rearrangement joins TRBV10-3 to TRBJ1-4; D is undetermined. The CDR3 consists of 13 residues. The V gene's germline CDR1 is ENHRY and CDR2 SYGVKD. V lost 6 bases, J lost 0 bases, and 5 bases lay in between.